These 30 T cell receptor beta chains share one sample of origin, sequenced in a study of control samples from healthy donors and cancer patients. The method was immunoSEQ multiplex PCR; TCRdb's version includes in-frame clones alone and lacks a portion of them. This table holds 100,000 to 150,000 clones, just under 95% found once. Source material: blood. The receptors derive from a young man in good health.

The chain combines TRBV20-1 with TRBJ2-3; D not certain. CDR1 and CDR2 from the germline V gene are DFQATT and SNEGSKA (reference sequence). Trimming removed 7 bases from V and 0 bases from J, with 5 bases in between. The CDR3 is 11 amino acids. This CDR3 is CSGGSTDTQYF. CDR3 coding DNA: TGCAGTGGCGGAAGCACAGATACGCAGTATTTT.

This chain connects TRBV30 to TRBJ1-3; D is ambiguous. This CDR3 has 16 residues. Trimming stripped 0 bases from V and 4 bases from J, with 16 bases between. Germline V gives CDR1 GTSNPN, CDR2 SVGIG (reference sequence). CDR3 bases: TGTGCCTGGAGTGTAGATTTTCGGGCGGCCGGAAACACCATATATTTT. It codes for CAWSVDFRAAGNTIYF.

The chain recombines TRBV3-1 (or the pseudogene TRBV3-2) with TRBJ2-7; 7 nucleotides agree with TRBD1. With 4 bases clipped from V and 4 bases from J, the junction kept 4 bases outside the gene matches. Looked up from germline, CDR1 is LGHDT and CDR2 is YNNKEL (reference sequence). The CDR3 is 13 amino acids. The CDR3 loop reads CASSRTQGYEQYF. The DNA for the CDR3 is TGTGCCAGCAGCCGGACACAGGGGTACGAGCAGTACTTC.

V usage is TRBV11-2 and J usage is TRBJ2-7, with D possibly being TRBD1 (6 bases). Per the germline V gene, CDR1 is SGHAT and CDR2 is FQNNGV. V shed 4 bases and J shed 4 bases, with 17 bases lying between them. This CDR3 comprises 15 residues. This CDR3 reads CASSSGAGALYEQYF. The CDR3 DNA sequence: TGTGCCAGCAGCTCCGGGGCAGGGGCTTTGTACGAGCAGTACTTC.

The chain employs TRBV7-9 and TRBJ1-5; possibly TRBD1 for D (6 bases). The V and J ends lost 5 bases and 2 bases respectively, with 19 bases between them. Germline CDR1 reads SEHNR; CDR2 reads FQNEAQ (reference sequence). The CDR3 runs to 17 residues. The CDR3 loop reads CASSPGGPGARNQPQHF. The CDR3 DNA reads as TGTGCCAGCAGCCCGGGGGGTCCAGGGGCCCGCAATCAGCCCCAGCATTTT.

V is TRBV9 and J is TRBJ2-7, with TRBD2 identical over 9 bases. The ends lost 2 bases at V and 2 bases at J; junction bases unmatched: 5. The germline gives CDR1 SGDLS, CDR2 YYNGEE. The CDR3 has 15 amino acids. The CDR3 protein is CASSVSSGATYEQYF. The CDR3 region has the DNA TGTGCCAGCAGCGTTTCTAGCGGGGCGACCTACGAGCAGTACTTC.

V and J are TRBV10-3 and TRBJ2-1, with D perhaps matching TRBD2 (5 bases). The CDR3 covers 17 residues. V lost 0 bases and J lost 4, with 16 bases in between. CDR1 and CDR2 from the germline V gene are ENHRY and SYGVKD. The CDR3 loop reads CAISESGRGPGYNEQFF. The CDR3 DNA follows: TGTGCCATCAGTGAGTCGGGCAGAGGGCCGGGTTACAATGAGCAGTTCTTC.

This clone has a handful of counts. The chain recombines TRBV14 with TRBJ2-5; 10 nucleotides agree with TRBD2. Trimming cost V 5 bases and J 4 bases; bases outside gene matches: 7. The CDR3 covers 15 residues. The V gene's germline CDR1 is SGHDN and CDR2 FVKESK. The CDR3 bases are TGTGCCAGCAGCTCTTTGGGGACTAGCGTAGAGACCCAGTACTTC. Translating gives CASSSLGTSVETQYF.

The gene calls are TRBV6-1 and TRBJ1-3, with D uncertain. Germline assignment: CDR1 MNHNS and CDR2 SASEGT. This CDR3 is built from 13 residues. With 3 bases removed from V and 0 bases from J, the gap between germline ends came to 3 bases. The DNA for the CDR3 is TGTGCCAGCAGTGACAGCTCTGGAAACACCATATATTTT. Residues: CASSDSSGNTIYF.

The V gene is TRBV30, the J gene TRBJ1-1; possible D gene TRBD1, 6 bases. The germline V and J ends were trimmed by 1 base and 1 base, with 16 bases remaining between them. Germline CDR1 and CDR2: GTSNPN and SVGIG (reference sequence). The CDR3 extends over 16 amino acids. The CDR3 region is CAWSGGLISSNTEAFF. CDR3 nucleotide sequence: TGTGCCTGGAGTGGGGGGCTTATTAGTTCGAACACTGAAGCTTTCTTT.

The genes are TRBV25-1 and TRBJ2-3, with D perhaps being TRBD1 or TRBD2 (6 bases each). This CDR3 is built from 15 residues. The V and J ends lost 3 bases and 4 bases respectively, with 14 bases between them. Per germline, CDR1 MGHDK and CDR2 SYGVNS. CDR3 loop: CASSDPSGAADTQYF. In DNA form, the CDR3 reads TGTGCCAGCAGTGATCCATCGGGGGCGGCAGATACGCAGTATTTT.

This clone was picked up one time. This chain uses TRBV3-1 (or the pseudogene TRBV3-2) with TRBJ2-2; no firm D call. CDR1 LGHDT and CDR2 YNNKEL come from the germline V gene (reference sequence). V was cut by 4 bases and J by 0 bases, with 6 bases left in between. The CDR3 runs to 14 residues. The CDR3, as DNA: TGTGCCAGCAGCCTTGATGCGAACACCGGGGAGCTGTTTTTT. This sequence encodes CASSLDANTGELFF.

The genes are TRBV6-5 and TRBJ1-5; D gene unclear. V shed 6 bases and J shed 0 bases, with 9 bases lying between them. The CDR3 is 14 residues long. CDR1 is MNHEY and CDR2 is SVGAGI in the germline V gene. In DNA, the CDR3 is TGTGCCAGCAGACCGGGCCATAGCAATCAGCCCCAGCATTTT. This codes for CASRPGHSNQPQHF.

The J gene is TRBJ1-1, the V gene TRBV6-4, with D maybe TRBD1 (5 bases). The CDR3 has 12 residues. Germline V gene lookup returns CDR1 MRHNA and CDR2 SNTAGT. V lost 6 bases, J lost 10 bases, and 15 bases lay in between. The CDR3 DNA reads TGTGCCAGCAGGGATCGTACAGGCGTAGCTTTCTTT. Translation: CASRDRTGVAFF.

The genes are TRBV30 and TRBJ2-6; 7 nucleotides match TRBD1. From germline, CDR1 is GTSNPN and CDR2 SVGIG (reference sequence). V was pared by 3 bases and J by 4 bases, with 6 bases of the junction left unmatched. This CDR3 comprises 15 residues. The CDR3 DNA reads as TGTGCCTGGAGAGACACAGGGGTAGGGGCCAACGTCCTGACTTTC. Translation: CAWRDTGVGANVLTF.

This rearrangement joins TRBV19 to TRBJ1-4; D is unresolved. The length of the CDR3 is 15 residues. V was cut by 1 base and J by 1 base, with 7 bases left in between. Germline V gene data show CDR1 as LNHDA and CDR2 as SQIVND (reference sequence). The CDR3 here is CASSIVRGTNEKLFF. CDR3 sequence (DNA): TGTGCCAGTAGTATAGTACGAGGAACTAATGAAAAACTGTTTTTT.

Only one count was recorded for this clone. The chain employs TRBV30 and TRBJ1-5; D uncertain. V lost 1 base and J lost 7, with 8 bases in between. Germline CDR1 reads GTSNPN; CDR2 reads SVGIG (reference sequence). There are 12 residues in the CDR3. The CDR3 sequence is CAWSGGGQPQHF. DNA of the CDR3: TGTGCCTGGAGTGGGGGTGGACAGCCCCAGCATTTT.

This clone was counted once. V and J are TRBV29-1 and TRBJ2-5, with 8 nucleotides matching TRBD2. V lost 4 bases and J lost 5; bases outside the gene matches: 6. The CDR3 covers 13 residues. Germline CDR1 is SQVTM and CDR2 is ANQGSEA. The CDR3 is CSVVGPGGETQYF. Written as DNA, the CDR3 is TGCAGCGTTGTTGGTCCGGGGGGGGAGACCCAGTACTTC. Together with reference TRBV29-1 and TRBJ2-5, the CDR3 gives the full variable domain: SAVISQKPSRDICQRGTSLTIQCQVDSQVTMMFWYRQQPGQSLTLIATANQGSEATYESGFVIDKFPISRPNLTFSTLTVSNMSPEDSSIYLCSVVGPGGETQYFGPGTRLLVL.

This chain joins TRBV6-1 and TRBJ1-6, with D possibly matching TRBD1 (5 bases). CDR1 is MNHNS and CDR2 is SASEGT in the germline V gene. CDR3 length equals 16 residues. V gave up 1 base and J gave up 4 bases, with 11 bases separating them. The CDR3 bases are TGTGCCAGCAGTGAAGGGCAGGGATTATATAATTCACCCCTCCACTTT. It codes for CASSEGQGLYNSPLHF.

This clone was seen only once. The V gene is TRBV5-6, the J gene TRBJ2-5, with 11 bases lining up with TRBD2. The CDR3 consists of 17 residues. V shed 4 bases and J 2 bases; nucleotides not matched to a gene: 10. Germline V gives CDR1 SGHDT, CDR2 YYEEEE. The CDR3 is CASSVRRTSGLQETQYF. The DNA of the CDR3 is TGTGCCAGCAGCGTCCGACGGACTAGCGGGTTGCAAGAGACCCAGTACTTC.

The chain joins TRBV18 to TRBJ1-3; D is ambiguous. Trimming left V 3 bases short and J 0 bases short, with 9 bases between. This CDR3 has 15 amino acids. CDR1 is KGHSH and CDR2 is LQKENI in the germline V gene. Written as DNA, the CDR3 is TGTGCCAGCTCACCCGGGCATAGCTCTGGAAACACCATATATTTT. Translation gives CASSPGHSSGNTIYF.

The chain has TRBV7-2 and TRBJ2-7; D might be TRBD1 or TRBD2, each matching 5 bases. The germline gives CDR1 SGHTA, CDR2 FQGNSA. The CDR3 is 15 amino acids. V was shortened by 1 base and J by 2 bases, with 12 bases between the two germline ends. The CDR3 loop reads CASSLGDGSTYEQYF. CDR3 in DNA: TGTGCCAGCAGCTTAGGGGACGGATCAACCTACGAGCAGTACTTC.

The rearrangement joins TRBV10-3 to TRBJ1-6; D remains unclear. The CDR3 loop spans 15 amino acids. In germline, CDR1 is ENHRY, CDR2 SYGVKD. The V gene lost 3 bases and the J gene lost 0 bases, with 6 bases spanning the gap. The CDR3 region is CAISDRSSYNSPLHF. As DNA, the CDR3 is TGTGCCATCAGTGACAGATCCTCCTATAATTCACCCCTCCACTTT.

The chain couples TRBV4-1 to TRBJ1-2; D ambiguous. Germline assignment: CDR1 MGHRA and CDR2 YSYEKL. V was shortened by 2 bases and J by 1 base, with 11 bases between the two germline ends. This CDR3 is built from 15 residues. Here the CDR3 DNA reads TGCGCCAGCAGCCAATTATTGGAGGGTAACTATGGCTACACCTTC. This gives the protein CASSQLLEGNYGYTF.

The DNA of the CDR3 is TGTGCCAGCAGCCCCCGGACAGGGTCAGTCGGGGAGCTGTTTTTT. Protein product: CASSPRTGSVGELFF. The V gene is TRBV5-4, the J gene TRBJ2-2; the match to TRBD1 covers 8 bases. The germline V gene encodes CDR1 SGHNT and CDR2 YYREEE (reference sequence). The CDR3 loop spans 15 amino acids. Trimming took 4 bases from V and 7 from J; bases not matched to a gene: 9.

The rearrangement links TRBV2 to TRBJ1-6, with unresolved D. Germline V CDR1 and CDR2: SNHLY, FYNNEI. The CDR3 is 12 residues long. The V gene lost 4 bases and the J gene lost 10 bases, with 8 bases spanning the gap. The CDR3 coding sequence is TGTGCCAGCAGTGTCACATGGTCACCCCTCCACTTT. This codes for CASSVTWSPLHF.

The chain recombines TRBV5-1 with TRBJ1-2; D unresolved. Germline V gene lookup returns CDR1 SGHRS and CDR2 YFSETQ. V was pared by 0 bases and J by 8 bases, with 14 bases between. There are 14 residues in the CDR3. CDR3 bases: TGCGCCAGCAGCTTGGGACAACCGACGGGCGGCTACACCTTC. Its translation is CASSLGQPTGGYTF.

V is TRBV30 and J is TRBJ1-6; no clear D gene. Germline V gene sequence: CDR1 GTSNPN, CDR2 SVGIG (reference sequence). The CDR3 contains 12 residues. Trimming removed 0 bases from V and 15 bases from J, with 12 bases in between. The chain's CDR3 is CAWSVRYLRLHF. CDR3 nucleotide sequence: TGTGCCTGGAGTGTACGCTATCTTCGCCTCCACTTT.

The CDR3 DNA is TGTGCCAGCAGCTTGTTGATCAGCTCGGCCTATGGCTACACCTTC. Translation: CASSLLISSAYGYTF. This chain connects TRBV5-5 to TRBJ1-2; D is uncertain. CDR3 size: 15 residues. V was shortened by 1 base and J by 4 bases, with 14 bases between the two germline ends. The germline V gene encodes CDR1 SGHKS and CDR2 YYEKEE (reference sequence).

The chain joins TRBV7-9 to TRBJ1-3; D not certain. V dropped 2 bases and J dropped 4 bases, with 3 bases sitting between them. The CDR3 runs 12 residues. Germline lookup yields CDR1 SEHNR and CDR2 FQNEAQ (reference sequence). CDR3 amino acids: CASSLFGNTIYF. The CDR3 bases are TGTGCCAGCAGCTTATTCGGAAACACCATATATTTT. Based on the CDR3 plus reference TRBV7-9 and TRBJ1-3, the full variable domain is DTGVSQNPRHKITKRGQNVTFRCDPISEHNRLYWYRQTLGQGPEFLTYFQNEAQLEKSRLLSDRFSAERPKGSFSTLEIQRTEQGDSAMYLCASSLFGNTIYFGEGSWLTVV.